This TCR beta chain was captured in a study of PD-L1 blockade in urothelial cancer (dated by TCRdb to about 2017). Describing the broader study: Therapy was started in about 2014 for all patients, and atezolizumab 1,200 mg was administered intravenously every 3 weeks. Blood samples yielded a median of roughly 140,000 T cells and approximately 83,000 unique TCRs, with median clonality roughly 0.085. Blood samples were analyzed at two time points: 3 weeks after treatment start (second dose) and 6 weeks after treatment start. Whole exome sequencing and RNA sequencing of pretreatment tumors were performed alongside TCR sequencing in the same patients. An exploratory multi-omic analysis was conducted of the somatic, immune and clinical correlates of response to PD-L1 blockade with atezolizumab in urothelial cancer. Pretreatment tumor samples, along with matched peripheral blood collected serially before and after atezolizumab treatment, underwent TCR sequencing. Durable clinical benefit was achieved by nine patients and was not achieved by 20 patients. Pretreatment blood TCR-seq was available for around 29 patients, at least one posttreatment blood collection was obtained for 24 patients, and tumor TCR-seq was available for 24 patients. About 90% of the roughly 29 patients were identified as males with urothelial cancer of bladder origin, and a prior smoking history was reported by 18 of 29 patients. Durable clinical benefit was defined as a progression-free survival longer than 6 months, and TCR features were additionally tested against progression-free survival and overall survival. An ECOG performance status of 0 or 1 was recorded for the patients, and 0 to 3 prior chemotherapy regimens had been received by the patients.

The intended sense of this specimen's time point label: pretreatment peripheral blood. A cohort of about 30 patients with locally advanced or metastatic urothelial carcinoma, treated at Memorial Sloan Kettering on a trial protocol, was included. Peripheral blood mononuclear cells were collected pretreatment and during treatment, with between 1 and 8 total time points obtained per patient. The Qiagen DNeasy Blood extraction kit was used to purify genomic DNA from total PBMCs and tumor samples. PBMCs were collected pretreatment and during treatment, and were isolated and stored as previously described. Synthetic TCR analog templates were spiked into each PCR to estimate absolute template abundance from read counts. The immunoSEQ assay used bias-controlled V and J gene primers to amplify TCRbeta CDR3 regions from genomic DNA. Sequencing of rearranged TCRbeta segments was done at approximately 20X coverage. As for the authors' bioinformatics: Clustering was used to correct sequencing errors, and CDR3s were annotated against IMGT to assign V, D and J genes. Downstream analyses used only productive TCRbeta rearrangements and left out out-of-frame or stop-codon sequences. To compute clonality, Shannon entropy was normalized by the log of the number of unique productive sequences and then subtracted from one. Fisher's exact test with Benjamini-Hochberg correction, using a cutoff of adjusted p below 0.01, was how clones that differed between time points or between blood and tumor were identified. The immuneACCESS repertoire file appears here via TCRdb, limited to in-frame rearrangements. These files lack a portion of the clones; in checked studies, under half of the deficit traces to unresolved V genes, and the cause of the others is not known. That table furnishes V, J and clone size, whereas the DNA furnished D and trimming. The sample includes tens of thousands of clones, with less than 90% observed a single time. The ten largest clonotypes hold approximately 9.2% of the sample.

Study-level results and caveats: Improved progression-free and overall survival was found to be associated with pretreatment peripheral blood TCR clonality below the median. Because the sample size was small (n ≈ 30) and many of the analyses were exploratory, the results are meant to be hypothesis-generating. Patients with durable benefit showed greater expansion of tumor-associated TCR clones in peripheral blood 3 weeks after starting treatment (n ≈ 23, p = 0.022).

Regarding this clone: Its specific antigen is unknown. Base quality data are lacking; no much larger clone is found one base away.

Specimen: PBMCs, collected around atezolizumab (anti-PD-L1) treatment. This receptor was taken from a woman between 70 and 85 years old with urothelial cancer.

The encoded CDR3 is CASSLGGTGVSNTEAFF. The DNA sequence follows: TGTGCCAGCAGCTTAGGGGGGACAGGGGTTTCGAACACTGAAGCTTTCTTT. The rearrangement joined TRBV7-9 to TRBJ1-1, and 10 bases in between align with TRBD1. Including the terminal cysteine and phenylalanine, the CDR3 comprises 17 residues. The read is trimmed to its CDR3 DNA, 51 bases read in frame from base 1. As encoded in the germline V gene (reference sequence), CDR1 is SEHNR while CDR2 is FQNEAQ. Relative to germline, V is missing 1 base and J is missing 1 base, with 6 bases of the junction outside any gene match.